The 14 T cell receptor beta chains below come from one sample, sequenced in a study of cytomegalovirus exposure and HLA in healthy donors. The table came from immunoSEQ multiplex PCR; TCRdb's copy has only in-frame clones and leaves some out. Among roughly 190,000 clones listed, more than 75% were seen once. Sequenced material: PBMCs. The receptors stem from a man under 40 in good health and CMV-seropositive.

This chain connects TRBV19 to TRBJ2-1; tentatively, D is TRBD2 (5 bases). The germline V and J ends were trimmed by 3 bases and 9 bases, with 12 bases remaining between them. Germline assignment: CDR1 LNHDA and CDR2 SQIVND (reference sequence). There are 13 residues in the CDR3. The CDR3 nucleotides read TGTGCCAGTAGTATCGGTCCGGGGAGTGAGCAGTTCTTC. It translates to CASSIGPGSEQFF.

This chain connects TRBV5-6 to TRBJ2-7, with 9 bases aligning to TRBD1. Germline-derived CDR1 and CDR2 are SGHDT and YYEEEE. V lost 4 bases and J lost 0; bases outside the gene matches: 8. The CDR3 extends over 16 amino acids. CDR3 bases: TGTGCCAGCAGCCCCGGACAGGGGCTCACCTCCTACGAGCAGTACTTC. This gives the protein CASSPGQGLTSYEQYF.

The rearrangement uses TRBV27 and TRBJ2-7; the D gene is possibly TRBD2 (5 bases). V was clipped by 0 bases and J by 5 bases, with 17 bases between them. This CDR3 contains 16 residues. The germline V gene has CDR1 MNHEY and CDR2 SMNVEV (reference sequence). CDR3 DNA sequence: TGTGCCAGCAGTTTATCGATTCTTTGGCTAGCCAACGAGCAGTACTTC. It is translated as CASSLSILWLANEQYF.

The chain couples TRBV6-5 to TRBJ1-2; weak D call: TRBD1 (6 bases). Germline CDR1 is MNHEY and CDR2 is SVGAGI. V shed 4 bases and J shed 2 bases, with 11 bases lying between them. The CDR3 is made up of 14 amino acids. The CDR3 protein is CASSSPDRNYGYTF. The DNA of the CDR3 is TGTGCCAGCAGTTCCCCGGACAGAAACTATGGCTACACCTTC.

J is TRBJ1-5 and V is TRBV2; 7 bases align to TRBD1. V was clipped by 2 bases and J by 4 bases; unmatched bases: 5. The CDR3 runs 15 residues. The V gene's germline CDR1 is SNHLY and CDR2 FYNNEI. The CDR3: CASSEQTGTNQPQHF. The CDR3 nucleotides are TGTGCCAGCAGTGAACAGACAGGGACTAATCAGCCCCAGCATTTT.

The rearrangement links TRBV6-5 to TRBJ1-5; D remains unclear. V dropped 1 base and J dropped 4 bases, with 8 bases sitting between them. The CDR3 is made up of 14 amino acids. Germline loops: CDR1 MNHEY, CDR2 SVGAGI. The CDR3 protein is CASSYFGRNQPQHF. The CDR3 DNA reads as TGTGCCAGCAGTTACTTCGGCAGAAATCAGCCCCAGCATTTT.

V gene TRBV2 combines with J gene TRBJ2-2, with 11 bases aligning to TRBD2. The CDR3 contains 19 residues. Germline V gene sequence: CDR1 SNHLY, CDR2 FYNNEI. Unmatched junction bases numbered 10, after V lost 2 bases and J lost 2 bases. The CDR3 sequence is CASSENPRGLAANTGELFF. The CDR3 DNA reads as TGTGCCAGCAGTGAAAACCCACGGGGACTAGCGGCTAACACCGGGGAGCTGTTTTTT.

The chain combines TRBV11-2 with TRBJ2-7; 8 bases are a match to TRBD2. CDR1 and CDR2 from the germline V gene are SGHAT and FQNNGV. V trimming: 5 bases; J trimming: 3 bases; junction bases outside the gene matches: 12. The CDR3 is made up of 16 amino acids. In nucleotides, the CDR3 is TGTGCCAGCAGCCAGCTGGCAGCGGGAGCGATCTACGAGCAGTACTTC. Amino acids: CASSQLAAGAIYEQYF.

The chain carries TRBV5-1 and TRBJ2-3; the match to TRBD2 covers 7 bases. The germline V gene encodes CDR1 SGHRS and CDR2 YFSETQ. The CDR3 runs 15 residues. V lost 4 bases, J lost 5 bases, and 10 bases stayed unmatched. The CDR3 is CASSPTPAGIDTQYF. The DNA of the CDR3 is TGCGCCAGCAGCCCGACCCCAGCGGGGATAGATACGCAGTATTTT.

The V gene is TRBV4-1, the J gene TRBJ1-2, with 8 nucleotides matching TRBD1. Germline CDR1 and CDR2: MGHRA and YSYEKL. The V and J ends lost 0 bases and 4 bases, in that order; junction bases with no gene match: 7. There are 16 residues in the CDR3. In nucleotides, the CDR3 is TGCGCCAGCAGCCAAGAAAGAACAGGGGGTGGCTATGGCTACACCTTC. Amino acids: CASSQERTGGGYGYTF.

The CDR3 loop is CASIQTNEQFF. The CDR3 bases are TGTGCCAGCATACAAACCAATGAGCAGTTCTTC. The chain uses TRBV9 and TRBJ2-1; D uncertain. Germline lookup yields CDR1 SGDLS and CDR2 YYNGEE. The CDR3 spans 11 residues. The V and J ends lost 6 bases and 6 bases respectively, with 7 bases between them. Combining the CDR3 with reference TRBV9 and TRBJ2-1 gives the whole variable domain DSGVTQTPKHLITATGQRVTLRCSPRSGDLSVYWYQQSLDQGLQFLIQYYNGEERAKGNILERFSAQQFPDLHSELNLSSLELGDSALYFCASIQTNEQFFGPGTRLTVL.

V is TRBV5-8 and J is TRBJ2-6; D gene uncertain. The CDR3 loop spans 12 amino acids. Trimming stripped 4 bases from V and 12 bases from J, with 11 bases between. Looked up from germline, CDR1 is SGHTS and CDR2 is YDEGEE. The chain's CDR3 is CASSPIEGVLTF. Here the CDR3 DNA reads TGTGCCAGCAGCCCCATTGAAGGCGTCCTGACTTTC. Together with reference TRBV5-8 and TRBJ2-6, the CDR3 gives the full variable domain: EAGVTQSPTHLIKTRGQQATLRCSPISGHTSVYWYQQALGLGLQFLLWYDEGEERNRGNFPPRFSGRQFPNYSSELNVNALELEDSALYLCASSPIEGVLTFGAGSRLTVL.

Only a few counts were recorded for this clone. CDR3 nucleotide sequence: TGTGCCAGCAGTGCATGGCGAAACATTCAGTACTTC. This sequence encodes CASSAWRNIQYF. This sequence joins TRBV6-1 and TRBJ2-4, with D unclear. The CDR3 extends over 12 amino acids. In germline, CDR1 is MNHNS, CDR2 SASEGT. Trimming left V 4 bases short and J 6 bases short, with 7 bases between.

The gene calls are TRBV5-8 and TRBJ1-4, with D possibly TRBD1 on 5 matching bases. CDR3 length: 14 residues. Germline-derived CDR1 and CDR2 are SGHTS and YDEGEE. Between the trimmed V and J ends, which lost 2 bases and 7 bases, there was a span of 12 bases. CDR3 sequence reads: CASSFGREAEKLFF. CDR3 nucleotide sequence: TGTGCCAGCAGCTTCGGCAGGGAGGCTGAAAAACTGTTTTTT.